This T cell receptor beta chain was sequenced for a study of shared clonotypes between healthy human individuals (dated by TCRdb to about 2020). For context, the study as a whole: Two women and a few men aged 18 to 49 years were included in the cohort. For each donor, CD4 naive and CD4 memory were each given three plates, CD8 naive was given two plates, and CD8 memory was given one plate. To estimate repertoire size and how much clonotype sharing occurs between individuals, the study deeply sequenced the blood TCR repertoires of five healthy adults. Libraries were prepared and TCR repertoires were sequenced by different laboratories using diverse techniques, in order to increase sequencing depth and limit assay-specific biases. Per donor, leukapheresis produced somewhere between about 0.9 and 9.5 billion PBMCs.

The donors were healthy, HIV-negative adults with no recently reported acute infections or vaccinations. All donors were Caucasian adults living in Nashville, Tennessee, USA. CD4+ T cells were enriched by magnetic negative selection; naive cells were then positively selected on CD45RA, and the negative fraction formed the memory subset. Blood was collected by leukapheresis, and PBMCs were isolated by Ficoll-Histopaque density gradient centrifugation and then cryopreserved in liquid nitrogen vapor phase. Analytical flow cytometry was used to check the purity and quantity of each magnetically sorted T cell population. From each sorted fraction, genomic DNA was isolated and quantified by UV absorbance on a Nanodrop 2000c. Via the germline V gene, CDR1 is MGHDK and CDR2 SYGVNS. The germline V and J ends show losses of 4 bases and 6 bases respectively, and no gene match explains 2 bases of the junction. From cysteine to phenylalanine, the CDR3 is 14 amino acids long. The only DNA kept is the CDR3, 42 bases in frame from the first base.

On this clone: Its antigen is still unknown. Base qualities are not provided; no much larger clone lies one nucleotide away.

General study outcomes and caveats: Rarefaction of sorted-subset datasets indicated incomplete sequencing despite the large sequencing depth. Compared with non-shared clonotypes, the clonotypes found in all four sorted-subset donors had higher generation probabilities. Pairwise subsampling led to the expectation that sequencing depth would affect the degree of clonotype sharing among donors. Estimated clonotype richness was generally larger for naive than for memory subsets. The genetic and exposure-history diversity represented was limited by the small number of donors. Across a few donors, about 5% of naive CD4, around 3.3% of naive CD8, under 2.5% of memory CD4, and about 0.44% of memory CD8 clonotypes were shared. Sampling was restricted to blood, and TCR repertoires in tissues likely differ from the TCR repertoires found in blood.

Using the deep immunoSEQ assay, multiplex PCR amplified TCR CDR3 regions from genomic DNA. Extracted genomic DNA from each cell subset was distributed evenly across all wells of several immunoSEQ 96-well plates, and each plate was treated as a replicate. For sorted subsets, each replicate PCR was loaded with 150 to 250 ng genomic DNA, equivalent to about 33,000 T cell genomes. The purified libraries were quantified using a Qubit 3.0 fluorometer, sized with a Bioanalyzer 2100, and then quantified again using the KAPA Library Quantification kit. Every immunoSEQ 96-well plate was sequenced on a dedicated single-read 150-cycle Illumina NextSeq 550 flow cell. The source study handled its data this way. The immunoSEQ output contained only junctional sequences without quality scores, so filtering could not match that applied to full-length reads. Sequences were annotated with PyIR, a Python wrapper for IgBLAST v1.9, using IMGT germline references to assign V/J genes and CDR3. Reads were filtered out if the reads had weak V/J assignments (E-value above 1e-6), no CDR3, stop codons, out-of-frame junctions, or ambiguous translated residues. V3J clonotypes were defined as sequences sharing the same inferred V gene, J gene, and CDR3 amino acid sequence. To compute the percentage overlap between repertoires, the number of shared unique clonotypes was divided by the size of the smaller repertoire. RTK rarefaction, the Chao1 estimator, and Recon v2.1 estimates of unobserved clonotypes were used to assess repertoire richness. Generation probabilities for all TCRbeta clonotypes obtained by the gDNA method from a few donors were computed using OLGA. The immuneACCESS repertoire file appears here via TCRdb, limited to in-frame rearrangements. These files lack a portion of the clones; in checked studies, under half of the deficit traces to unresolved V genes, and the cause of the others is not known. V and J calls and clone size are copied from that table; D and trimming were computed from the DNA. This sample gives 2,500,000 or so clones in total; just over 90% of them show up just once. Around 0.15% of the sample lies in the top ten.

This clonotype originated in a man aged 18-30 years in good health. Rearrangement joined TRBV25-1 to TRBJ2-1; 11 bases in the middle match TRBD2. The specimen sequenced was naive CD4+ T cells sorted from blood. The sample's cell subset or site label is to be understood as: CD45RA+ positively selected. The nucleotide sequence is TGTGCCAGCAGTGTACTAGCGGGAGCCAATGAGCAGTTCTTC. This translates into CASSVLAGANEQFF.